This T cell receptor beta chain was found in a study of chemoradiotherapy in HPV16-positive cancers. Background on the study: Functional T-cell assays on a couple of HPV16-positive patients' cells defined candidate HPV-specific clones and common TCR motifs. Study outcomes and limitations: The functional HPV-specific definition rests on just a couple of HPV16-positive patients. Candidate HPV-specific clones and E7-related TCR motifs grew in tumor during treatment.

The V gene's germline CDR1 is SGHVS and CDR2 FNYEAQ. CDR3 length equals 15 residues. The V and J ends lost 1 base and 5 bases, in that order; junction bases with no gene match: 6. Sequencing used immunoSEQ multiplex PCR; TCRdb keeps in-frame clones, though not all of them. The sample lists about 27,000 clones; about 93% were seen once. About this clone itself: Its antigen is not known.

Over chemoradiotherapy, repertoires were sampled more than once. The clonotype was recovered from a human donor with HPV-associated anogenital cancer. The gene calls are TRBV7-6 and TRBJ2-5, with 8 bases aligning to TRBD1. The input for sequencing was blood, taken from a patient who underwent chemoradiotherapy. The CDR3 DNA sequence: TGTGCCAGCAGCTTAGGAGGACAGGGTAAGGAGACCCAGTACTTC. It specifies CASSLGGQGKETQYF.